This is a list of T cell receptor beta chains from one sample in a study of OX40 agonist ivuxolimab in advanced cancers. The table came from immunoSEQ multiplex PCR; TCRdb's copy has only in-frame clones and leaves some out. The table records about 49,000 clones, 80% to 90% of them present only once. Source: CD4+ or CD8+ T cells sorted from blood, taken in a trial of the OX40 agonist ivuxolimab. The source of these receptors is an adult with an advanced solid tumor such as melanoma, head and neck, liver or kidney cancer. CDR3s include the opening cysteine and the closing phenylalanine or tryptophan. A D gene is named only where the DNA matches it firmly. Size is stated for part of the rows, as once, few or many counts, or as a class when the clone is expanded.

j_call d_call clone_size v_call cdr3_aa cdr3_nt
TRBJ2-2 NA NA TRBV18 CASSLAGGARNTGELFF TGTGCCAGCTCACTTGCCGGGGGCGCTCGGAACACCGGGGAGCTGTTTTTT
TRBJ2-5 TRBD1 NA TRBV9 CASSQHTGGAETQYF TGTGCCAGCAGCCAACATACAGGGGGCGCCGAGACCCAGTACTTC
TRBJ1-6 NA once TRBV30 CALQTSGHSPLHF TGTGCCCTTCAAACCAGTGGGCATTCACCCCTCCACTTT
TRBJ1-3 NA few TRBV19 CASSIKGNSGNTIYF TGTGCCAGTAGTATTAAGGGGAACTCTGGAAACACCATATATTTT
TRBJ2-7 TRBD2 NA TRBV28 CASSSPLTAGTSSYEQYF TGTGCCAGCAGTTCACCTCTGACGGCCGGGACTAGCTCCTACGAGCAGTACTTC
TRBJ1-1 TRBD1 once TRBV4-3 CASSQETGTEAFF TGCGCCAGCAGCCAAGAGACAGGGACTGAAGCTTTCTTT
TRBJ2-7 TRBD1 NA TRBV5-1 CASRLPGQGTHEQYF TGCGCCAGCAGATTACCGGGACAGGGAACTCACGAGCAGTACTTC
TRBJ2-1 TRBD2 NA TRBV13 CATRLAGVNEQFF TGTGCCACCAGACTAGCGGGGGTCAATGAGCAGTTCTTC
TRBJ2-7 TRBD1 NA TRBV9 CASSPDRGPYEQYF TGTGCCAGCAGCCCCGACAGGGGGCCCTACGAGCAGTACTTC
TRBJ2-1 TRBD1 once TRBV19 CASSIEGAHYNEQFF TGTGCCAGTAGTATTGAGGGGGCGCATTACAATGAGCAGTTCTTC
TRBJ2-7 NA NA TRBV4-3 CASSQDAPGARKFYEQYF TGCGCCAGCAGCCAAGATGCCCCAGGGGCTAGGAAATTCTACGAGCAGTACTTC
TRBJ2-2 NA once TRBV9 CASSRSAENTGELFF TGTGCCAGCAGTCGAAGCGCCGAGAACACCGGGGAGCTGTTTTTT
TRBJ2-1 NA NA TRBV28 CASSDPLVEQFF TGTGCCAGCAGTGACCCCCTTGTAGAGCAGTTCTTC
TRBJ2-5 TRBD2 NA TRBV10-1 CASSESSGGTQYF TGCGCCAGCAGTGAATCTAGCGGGGGGACCCAGTACTTC
TRBJ2-7 NA once TRBV30 CAWSVVENPTYEQYF TGTGCCTGGAGTGTGGTTGAAAACCCCACCTACGAGCAGTACTTC
TRBJ2-3 NA NA TRBV28 CASLNAGARTDTQYF TGTGCCAGCCTGAATGCAGGGGCTAGGACAGATACGCAGTATTTT
TRBJ2-7 TRBD2 NA TRBV11-2 CASSSLAGAQTREQYF TGTGCCAGCAGCTCCCTAGCGGGAGCCCAAACTCGTGAGCAGTACTTC
TRBJ2-2 NA NA TRBV19 CASSWTDRNTGELFF TGTGCCAGTAGTTGGACAGACCGAAACACCGGGGAGCTGTTTTTT
TRBJ2-3 NA few TRBV5-1 CASSLWLATDTQYF TGCGCCAGCAGCTTGTGGCTAGCGACAGATACGCAGTATTTT
TRBJ2-1 TRBD2 NA TRBV28 CASSTGGGAYNEQFF TGTGCCAGCAGTACGGGGGGGGGCGCCTACAATGAGCAGTTCTTC
TRBJ2-3 TRBD2 once TRBV19 CASSRVSGRDSTDTQYF TGTGCCAGTAGTAGAGTTAGCGGGAGGGATAGCACAGATACGCAGTATTTT
TRBJ2-5 NA NA TRBV7-2 CASSFVETQYF TGTGCCAGCAGCTTTGTAGAGACCCAGTACTTC
TRBJ2-2 NA NA TRBV19 CASSISTANTGELFF TGTGCCAGTAGTATAAGTACAGCGAACACCGGGGAGCTGTTTTTT
TRBJ1-6 NA NA TRBV27 CAAAGLGNSPLHF TGTGCCGCAGCTGGTTTGGGAAATTCACCCCTCCACTTT
TRBJ2-5 TRBD1 NA TRBV9 CASSRQGAGGTQYF TGTGCCAGCAGTCGACAGGGGGCCGGGGGGACCCAGTACTTC
TRBJ1-2 TRBD1 NA TRBV6-1 CASIRDRVFGDGYTF TGTGCCAGCATCCGGGACAGGGTATTTGGCGATGGCTACACCTTC
TRBJ2-7 NA NA TRBV6-5 CASSREGVFYEQYF TGTGCCAGCAGTCGCGAGGGGGTGTTCTACGAGCAGTACTTC
TRBJ2-7 NA NA TRBV7-2 CASSLGPVYEQYF TGTGCCAGCAGCTTAGGTCCGGTCTACGAGCAGTACTTC
TRBJ2-7 TRBD2 NA TRBV7-9 CASSLPLAGYEQYF TGTGCCAGCAGCTTGCCGCTAGCGGGTTACGAGCAGTACTTC
TRBJ2-7 NA NA TRBV9 CASSGLRDEQYF TGTGCCAGCAGCGGTCTCAGGGACGAGCAGTACTTC
TRBJ2-1 NA NA TRBV11-3 CASSTTRVGEQFF TGTGCCAGCAGCACGACACGCGTAGGGGAGCAGTTCTTC
TRBJ2-7 TRBD1 NA TRBV11-2 CASSPLNRNRGGTYEQYF TGTGCCAGCAGCCCACTCAATCGGAACAGGGGCGGCACCTACGAGCAGTACTTC
TRBJ2-2 TRBD1 NA TRBV19 CASSSRDRGRYTGELFF TGTGCCAGTAGTTCCCGGGACAGGGGGAGGTACACCGGGGAGCTGTTTTTT
TRBJ2-4 TRBD1 NA TRBV28 CASRDRGRVAKNIQYF TGTGCCAGCAGGGACAGGGGGCGGGTGGCCAAAAACATTCAGTACTTC
TRBJ2-1 TRBD1 few TRBV7-8 CASSRGRGSYNEQFF TGTGCCAGCAGCAGGGGGCGCGGGTCGTACAATGAGCAGTTCTTC
TRBJ2-7 TRBD2 NA TRBV4-1 CASSQDWIAGVYEQYF TGCGCCAGCAGCCAAGATTGGATAGCGGGAGTTTACGAGCAGTACTTC
TRBJ2-1 NA once TRBV6-6 CASSYSDNEQFF TGTGCCAGCAGTTACTCCGACAATGAGCAGTTCTTC
TRBJ1-1 TRBD1 NA TRBV10-3 CAISPGTGPEAFF TGTGCCATCAGTCCCGGGACAGGGCCTGAAGCTTTCTTT
TRBJ2-3 NA NA TRBV2 CASRGDFGTDTQYF TGTGCCAGTCGAGGGGACTTCGGCACAGATACGCAGTATTTT
TRBJ2-6 NA NA TRBV2 CASSDLHSGANVLTF TGTGCCAGCAGTGATTTGCACTCTGGGGCCAACGTCCTGACTTTC
TRBJ2-2 NA NA TRBV2 CASSARIWGNTGELFF TGTGCCAGCAGTGCAAGAATTTGGGGGAACACCGGGGAGCTGTTTTTT
TRBJ2-6 TRBD1 NA TRBV9 CALGGSTGGACGANVLTF TGTGCCCTTGGGGGGTCGACAGGGGGCGCCTGTGGGGCCAACGTCCTGACTTTC
TRBJ2-7 NA NA TRBV4-2 CASSQESGPPYEQYF TGTGCCAGCAGCCAAGAGAGCGGGCCCCCCTACGAGCAGTACTTC
TRBJ2-3 TRBD1 NA TRBV4-2 CASSQGAGTGGTDTQYF TGTGCCAGCAGCCAAGGGGCTGGGACAGGAGGCACAGATACGCAGTATTTT
TRBJ2-1 NA NA TRBV19 CASSIDSGNEQFF TGTGCCAGTAGTATAGATTCCGGGAATGAGCAGTTCTTC
TRBJ2-1 TRBD2 NA TRBV5-1 CASSPRTSGSLLHEQFF TGCGCCAGCAGCCCTCGGACTAGCGGGAGCCTACTCCATGAGCAGTTCTTC
TRBJ1-6 TRBD1 NA TRBV7-9 CASSLEGDSKRF TGTGCCAGCAGCTTGGAGGGGGACAGCAAACGTTTT
TRBJ2-2 NA NA TRBV5-6 CASTFTGELFF TGTGCCAGCACCTTCACCGGGGAGCTGTTTTTT
TRBJ2-7 NA NA TRBV29-1 CSVSTNEQYF TGCAGCGTTTCCACAAATGAGCAGTACTTC
TRBJ2-2 TRBD2 NA TRBV5-4 CASRDGGEPDNTGELFF TGTGCCAGCAGGGATGGGGGGGAACCTGATAACACCGGGGAGCTGTTTTTT
TRBJ2-3 NA NA TRBV27 CASRQGINTDTQYF TGTGCCAGCAGACAGGGAATTAACACAGATACGCAGTATTTT
TRBJ2-7 NA NA TRBV4-2 CASSQEKRSYEQYF TGTGCCAGCAGCCAAGAGAAGCGCTCCTACGAGCAGTACTTC
TRBJ2-3 TRBD2 NA TRBV5-1 CASRRTSGTDTQYF TGCGCCAGCAGGCGGACTAGCGGGACAGATACGCAGTATTTT
TRBJ2-1 TRBD2 NA TRBV29-1 CSVGLAGGVNEQFF TGCAGCGTTGGACTAGCGGGAGGAGTTAATGAGCAGTTCTTC
TRBJ2-7 NA NA TRBV15 CATSRDQGSNFEQYF TGTGCCACCAGCAGAGATCAGGGTTCGAATTTCGAGCAGTACTTC
TRBJ2-7 NA once TRBV5-5 CASSLEASTYEQYF TGTGCCAGCAGCTTGGAGGCAAGTACCTACGAGCAGTACTTC
TRBJ2-7 NA NA TRBV7-8 CASSLGGSIVDEQYF TGTGCCAGCAGCTTAGGTGGGAGTATCGTTGACGAGCAGTACTTC
TRBJ2-7 NA NA TRBV7-9 CASSLGPGSIYEQYF TGTGCCAGCAGCTTAGGGCCAGGGTCCATCTACGAGCAGTACTTC
TRBJ2-3 TRBD2 once TRBV7-2 CASSLAPTSGATDTQYF TGTGCCAGCAGCTTAGCCCCGACTAGCGGGGCCACAGATACGCAGTATTTT
TRBJ1-1 NA NA TRBV28 CASKLNTEAFF TGTGCCAGCAAATTGAACACTGAAGCTTTCTTT